The TCR beta chain described here comes from a study of CD8+ T cells in alopecia areata. Sequencing relied on a cDNA template that was reverse transcribed from extracted RNA. Using immunoSEQ multiplex PCR, the repertoire was profiled, and TCRdb retains in-frame clones only, with some absent. The sample records about 280,000 clones, nearly 60% being singletons. This sample's treatment: oral pan-JAK inhibitor, 5-10 mg twice daily. This CDR3 contains 12 residues. Trimming removed 2 bases at V and 4 bases at J, with 5 bases between. Germline CDR1 reads SNHLY; CDR2 reads FYNNEI. The rearrangement uses TRBV2 and TRBJ1-2; D gene unclear. The sequence was obtained from a human donor with alopecia areata. This material consisted of CD4+ T cells sorted from blood, taken at week 24, from a patient treated with tofacitinib. CDR3 in DNA: TGTGCCAGCAGTGAACAGTCCTATGGCTACACCTTC. Translating gives CASSEQSYGYTF.